The sequence of this T cell receptor (beta chain) was determined in a study of T cell changes during pregnancy in multiple sclerosis. Clones were read by immunoSEQ multiplex PCR, and TCRdb kept only the in-frame ones, dropping some. The data contain roughly 93,000 clones, around 90% of them singletons. V lost 2 bases and J 7 bases, leaving 6 bases between the germline ends. Germline V lookup: CDR1 MGHDK, CDR2 SYGVNS. This CDR3 has 12 residues. This chain uses TRBV25-1 with TRBJ2-1; D possibly corresponds to TRBD2 (5 bases). The clonotype was recovered from a female donor with multiple sclerosis, enrolled in a pregnancy study. Sample: peripheral blood, taken before pregnancy. This CDR3 reads CASSERGNEQFF. In nucleotides, the CDR3 is TGTGCCAGCAGTGAAAGAGGGAATGAGCAGTTCTTC.